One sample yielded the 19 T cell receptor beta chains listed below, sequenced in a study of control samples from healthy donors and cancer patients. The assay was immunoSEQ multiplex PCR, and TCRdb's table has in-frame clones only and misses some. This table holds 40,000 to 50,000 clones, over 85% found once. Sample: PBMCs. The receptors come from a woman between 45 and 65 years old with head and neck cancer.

The CDR3 is CASSYNRDSPLHF. CDR3 DNA sequence: TGTGCCAGCAGCTATAACAGGGATTCACCCCTCCACTTT. This chain uses TRBV3-1 (or the pseudogene TRBV3-2) with TRBJ1-6; maybe TRBD1 (6 bases). The V end lost 5 bases, the J end lost 8 bases, and 10 bases lay between the germline ends. From germline, CDR1 is LGHDT and CDR2 YNNKEL (reference sequence). The CDR3 covers 13 residues.

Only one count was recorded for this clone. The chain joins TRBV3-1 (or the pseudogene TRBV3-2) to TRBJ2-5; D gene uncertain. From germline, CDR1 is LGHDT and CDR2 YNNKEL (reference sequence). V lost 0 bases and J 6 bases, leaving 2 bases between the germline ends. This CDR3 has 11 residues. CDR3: CASSQDKTQYF. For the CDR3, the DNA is TGTGCCAGCAGCCAAGATAAGACCCAGTACTTC.

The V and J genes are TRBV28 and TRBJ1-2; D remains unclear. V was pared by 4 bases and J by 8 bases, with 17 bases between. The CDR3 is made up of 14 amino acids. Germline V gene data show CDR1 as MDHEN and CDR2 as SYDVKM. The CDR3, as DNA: TGTGCCAGCAGTTACCCGGCGCGGAAAGGCGGCTACACCTTC. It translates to CASSYPARKGGYTF.

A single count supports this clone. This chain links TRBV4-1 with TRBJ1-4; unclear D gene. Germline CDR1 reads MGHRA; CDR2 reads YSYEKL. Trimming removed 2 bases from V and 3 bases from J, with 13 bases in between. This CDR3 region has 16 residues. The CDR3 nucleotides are TGCGCCAGCAGCCAAAGAAAGGACCCAGCTAATGAAAAACTGTTTTTT. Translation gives CASSQRKDPANEKLFF.

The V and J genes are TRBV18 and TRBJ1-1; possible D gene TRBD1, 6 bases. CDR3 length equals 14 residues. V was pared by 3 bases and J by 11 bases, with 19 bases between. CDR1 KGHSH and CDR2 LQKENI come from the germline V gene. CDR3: CASSPLGPTGWAFF. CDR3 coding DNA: TGTGCCAGCTCACCCTTAGGACCGACAGGTTGGGCTTTCTTT.

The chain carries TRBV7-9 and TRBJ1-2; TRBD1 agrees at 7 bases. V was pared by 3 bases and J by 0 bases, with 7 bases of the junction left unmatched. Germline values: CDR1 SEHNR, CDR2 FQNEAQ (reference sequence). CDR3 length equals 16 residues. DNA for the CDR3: TGTGCCAGCAGCTTCGAGGGGGCTGGGGCTAACTATGGCTACACCTTC. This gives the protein CASSFEGAGANYGYTF.

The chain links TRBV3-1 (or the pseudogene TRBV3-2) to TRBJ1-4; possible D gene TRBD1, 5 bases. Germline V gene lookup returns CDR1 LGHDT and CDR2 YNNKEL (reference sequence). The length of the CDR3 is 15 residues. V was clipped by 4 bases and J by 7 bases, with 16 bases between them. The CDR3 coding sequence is TGTGCCAGCAGCCTCAGGGCGGGCTTTGGTGAAAAACTGTTTTTT. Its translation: CASSLRAGFGEKLFF.

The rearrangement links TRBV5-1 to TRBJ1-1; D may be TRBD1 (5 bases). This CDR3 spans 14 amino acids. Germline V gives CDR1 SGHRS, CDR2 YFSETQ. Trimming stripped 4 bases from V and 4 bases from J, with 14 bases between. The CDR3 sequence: CASSEAGGSTEAFF. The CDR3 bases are TGCGCCAGCAGCGAGGCGGGGGGTAGCACTGAAGCTTTCTTT.

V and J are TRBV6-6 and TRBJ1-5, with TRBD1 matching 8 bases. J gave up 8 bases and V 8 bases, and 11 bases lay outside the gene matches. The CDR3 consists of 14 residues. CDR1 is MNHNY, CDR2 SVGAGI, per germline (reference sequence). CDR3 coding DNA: TGTGCCAGCTCCCGGGACAGGAGTGAAGAGCCCCAGCATTTT. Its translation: CASSRDRSEEPQHF.

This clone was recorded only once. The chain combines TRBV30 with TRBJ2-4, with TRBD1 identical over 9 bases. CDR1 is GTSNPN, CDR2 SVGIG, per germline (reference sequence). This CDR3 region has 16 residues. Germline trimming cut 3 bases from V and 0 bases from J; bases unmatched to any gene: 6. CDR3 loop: CAWRYRGRRAKNIQYF. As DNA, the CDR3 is TGTGCCTGGAGGTACAGGGGGCGGAGAGCCAAAAACATTCAGTACTTC.

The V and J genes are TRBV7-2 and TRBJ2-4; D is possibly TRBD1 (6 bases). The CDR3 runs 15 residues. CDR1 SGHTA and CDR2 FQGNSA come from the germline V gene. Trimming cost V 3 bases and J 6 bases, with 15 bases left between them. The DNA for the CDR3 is TGTGCCAGCAGCTTCAAGCCCCAAGGGGGAAACATTCAGTACTTC. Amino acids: CASSFKPQGGNIQYF.

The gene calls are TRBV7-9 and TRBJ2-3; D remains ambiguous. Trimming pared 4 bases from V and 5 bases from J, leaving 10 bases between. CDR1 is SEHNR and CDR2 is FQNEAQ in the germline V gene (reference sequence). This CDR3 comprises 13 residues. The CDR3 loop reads CASSSLDRDTQYF. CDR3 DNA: TGTGCCAGCAGCTCCCTAGACCGAGATACGCAGTATTTT.

DNA of the CDR3: TGTGCCAGCAGTTTGGTACATCTATACAATGAGCAGTTCTTC. This encodes CASSLVHLYNEQFF. The chain is built from TRBV28 and TRBJ2-1, with unresolved D. The CDR3 covers 14 residues. Germline values: CDR1 MDHEN, CDR2 SYDVKM. Trimming removed 3 bases from V and 4 bases from J, with 10 bases in between.

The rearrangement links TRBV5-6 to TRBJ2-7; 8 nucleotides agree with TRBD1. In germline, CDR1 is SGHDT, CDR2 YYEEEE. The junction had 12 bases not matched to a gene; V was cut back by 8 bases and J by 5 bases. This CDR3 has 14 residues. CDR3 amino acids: CASVRQGLRDEQYF. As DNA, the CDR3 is TGTGCCAGTGTTCGACAGGGGCTGAGGGACGAGCAGTACTTC.

CDR3 nucleotides: TGTGCCAGCAGTTTCTCAGGGGTGTCTGGGGCCAACGTCCTGACTTTC. Its protein product is CASSFSGVSGANVLTF. The V and J genes are TRBV27 and TRBJ2-6; possible D gene TRBD1, 6 bases. V was pared by 3 bases and J by 1 base, with 10 bases between. Looked up from germline, CDR1 is MNHEY and CDR2 is SMNVEV (reference sequence). The CDR3 spans 16 residues.

The CDR3 coding sequence is TGTGCCAGCAGTGAAGACCCCCCTCTCGGGACCAAAAACATTCAGTACTTC. It encodes CASSEDPPLGTKNIQYF. The chain couples TRBV2 to TRBJ2-4; perhaps TRBD2 as D (5 bases). Trimming pared 1 base from V and 2 bases from J, leaving 15 bases between. CDR3 size: 17 residues. In germline, CDR1 is SNHLY, CDR2 FYNNEI.

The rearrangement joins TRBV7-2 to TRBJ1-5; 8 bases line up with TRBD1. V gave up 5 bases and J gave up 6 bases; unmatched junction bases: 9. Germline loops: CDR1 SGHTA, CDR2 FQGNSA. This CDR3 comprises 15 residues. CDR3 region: CASSLTGGRGQPQHF. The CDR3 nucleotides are TGTGCCAGCAGCCTAACAGGGGGTAGGGGTCAGCCCCAGCATTTT.

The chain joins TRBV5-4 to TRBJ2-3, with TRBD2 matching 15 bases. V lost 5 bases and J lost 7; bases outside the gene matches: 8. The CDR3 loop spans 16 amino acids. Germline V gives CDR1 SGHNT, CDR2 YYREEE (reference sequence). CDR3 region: CASSNGLAGGTYTQYF. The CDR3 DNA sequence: TGTGCCAGCAGTAATGGACTAGCGGGGGGGACTTATACGCAGTATTTT.

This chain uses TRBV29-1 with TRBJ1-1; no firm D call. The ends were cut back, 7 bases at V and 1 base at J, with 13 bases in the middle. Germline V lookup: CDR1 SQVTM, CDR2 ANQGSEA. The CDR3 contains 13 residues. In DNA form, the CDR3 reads TGCAGCGGACTACACCCGCCGAACACTGAAGCTTTCTTT. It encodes CSGLHPPNTEAFF.